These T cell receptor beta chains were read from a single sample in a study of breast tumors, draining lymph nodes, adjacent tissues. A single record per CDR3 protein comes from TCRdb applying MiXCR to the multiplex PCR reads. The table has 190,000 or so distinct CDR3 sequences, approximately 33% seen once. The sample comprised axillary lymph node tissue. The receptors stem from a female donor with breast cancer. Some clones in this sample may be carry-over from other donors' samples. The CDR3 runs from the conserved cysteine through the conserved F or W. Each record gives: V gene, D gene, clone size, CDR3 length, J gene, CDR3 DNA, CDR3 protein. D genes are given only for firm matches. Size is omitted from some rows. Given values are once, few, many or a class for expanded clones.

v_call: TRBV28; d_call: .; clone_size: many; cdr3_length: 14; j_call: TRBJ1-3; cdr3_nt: TGTGCCAGCAGTAGACGAATCTCTGGAAACACCATATATTTT; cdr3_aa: CASSRRISGNTIYF
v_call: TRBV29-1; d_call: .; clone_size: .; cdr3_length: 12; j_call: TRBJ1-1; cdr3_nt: TGCAGCGTTGGAACAGGCAGTTATCGAGCTTTCTTT; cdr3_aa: CSVGTGSYRAFF
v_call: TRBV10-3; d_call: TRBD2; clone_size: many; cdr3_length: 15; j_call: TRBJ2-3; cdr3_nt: TGTGCCATCAGTGAGCCAGCGGGAGACCCAGATACGCAGTATTTT; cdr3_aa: CAISEPAGDPDTQYF
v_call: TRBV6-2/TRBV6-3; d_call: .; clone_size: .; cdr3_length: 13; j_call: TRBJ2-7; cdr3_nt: TGTGCCAGCAGTTACCAGAGGGGGGACGAGCAGTACTTC; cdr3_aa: CASSYQRGDEQYF
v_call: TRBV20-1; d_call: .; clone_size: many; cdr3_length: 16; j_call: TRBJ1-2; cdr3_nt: TGCAGTGCTAGAGTTTCAGGAGGAGGCAGGTCCTATGGCTACACCTTC; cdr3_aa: CSARVSGGGRSYGYTF
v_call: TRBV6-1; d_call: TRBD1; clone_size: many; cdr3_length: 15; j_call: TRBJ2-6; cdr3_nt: TGTGCCAGCAGCGGGGACAGGGCTGGGGCCAACGTCCTGACTTTC; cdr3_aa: CASSGDRAGANVLTF
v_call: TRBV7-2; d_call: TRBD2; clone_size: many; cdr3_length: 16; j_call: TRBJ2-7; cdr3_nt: TGTGCCAGCAGCTACGGACTAGCCACGATCGGCTACGAGCAGTACTTC; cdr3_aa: CASSYGLATIGYEQYF
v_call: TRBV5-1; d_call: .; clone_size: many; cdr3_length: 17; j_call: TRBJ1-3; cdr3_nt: TGCGCCAGCAGCGCACAACCGGGACTGGGCTCTGGAAACACCATATATTTT; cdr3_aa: CASSAQPGLGSGNTIYF
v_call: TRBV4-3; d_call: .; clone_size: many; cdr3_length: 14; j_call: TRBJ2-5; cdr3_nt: TGCGCCAGCAGCCAAGATGGACAACAAGAGACCCAGTACTTC; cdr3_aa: CASSQDGQQETQYF
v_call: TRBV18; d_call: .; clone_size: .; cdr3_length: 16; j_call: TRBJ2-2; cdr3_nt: TGTGCCAGCTCACCATTTTCGCAAACGAACACCGGGGAGCTGTTTTTT; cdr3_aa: CASSPFSQTNTGELFF
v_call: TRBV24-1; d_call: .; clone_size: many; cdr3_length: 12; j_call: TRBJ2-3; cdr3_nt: TGTGCCACCAGTGACCGGACCCCCACCCAGTATTTT; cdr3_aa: CATSDRTPTQYF
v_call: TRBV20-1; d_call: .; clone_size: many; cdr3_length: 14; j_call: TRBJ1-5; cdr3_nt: TGCAGTGCTAGGAGTCCCCCCGGCAATCAGCCCCAGCATTTT; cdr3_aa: CSARSPPGNQPQHF
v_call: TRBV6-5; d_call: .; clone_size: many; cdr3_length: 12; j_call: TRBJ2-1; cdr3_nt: TGTGCCAGCAGTACGGGGGTGAATGAGCAGTTCTTC; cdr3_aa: CASSTGVNEQFF
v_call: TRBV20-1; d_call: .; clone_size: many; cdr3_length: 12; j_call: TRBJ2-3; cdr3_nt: TGCAGTGCTGGACTGAGCACAGATACGCAGTATTTT; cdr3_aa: CSAGLSTDTQYF
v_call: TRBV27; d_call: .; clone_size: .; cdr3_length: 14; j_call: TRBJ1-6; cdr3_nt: TGTGCCAGCAGACCCGCCGGGGTAGGATCACCCCTCCACTTT; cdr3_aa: CASRPAGVGSPLHF
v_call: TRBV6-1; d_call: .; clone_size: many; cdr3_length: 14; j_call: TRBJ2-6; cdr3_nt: TGTGCCAGCAGTGAAAAGGACAGGGCCAACGTCCTGACTTTC; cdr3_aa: CASSEKDRANVLTF
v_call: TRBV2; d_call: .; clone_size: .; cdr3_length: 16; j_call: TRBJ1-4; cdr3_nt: TGTGCCAGCAGCCGAATAAGGGGGGAGCGAAATGAAAAACTGTTTTTT; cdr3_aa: CASSRIRGERNEKLFF
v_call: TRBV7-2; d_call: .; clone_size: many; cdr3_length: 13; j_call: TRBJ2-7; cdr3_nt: TGTGCCAGCAGCTTTTCGACAGTCTACGAGCAGTACTTC; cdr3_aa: CASSFSTVYEQYF
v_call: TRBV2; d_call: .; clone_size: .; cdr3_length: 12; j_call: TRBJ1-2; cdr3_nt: TGTGCCAGCAGTGGGGATGTCGGTGGCTACACCTTC; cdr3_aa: CASSGDVGGYTF
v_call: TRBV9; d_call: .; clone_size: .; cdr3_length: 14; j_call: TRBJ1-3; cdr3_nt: TGTGCCAGCAGCGGGGACCTCGGTGGAAACACCATATATTTT; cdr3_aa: CASSGDLGGNTIYF
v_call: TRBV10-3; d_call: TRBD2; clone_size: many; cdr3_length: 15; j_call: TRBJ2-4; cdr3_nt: TGTGCCATCAGCCCGGGTAGCGGGAGTTTGTACATTCAGTACTTC; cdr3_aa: CAISPGSGSLYIQYF
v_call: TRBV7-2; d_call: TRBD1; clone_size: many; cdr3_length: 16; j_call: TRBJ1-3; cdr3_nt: TGTGCCAGCAGCAAGACCGGGACAGGGGTTGGAAACACCATATATTTT; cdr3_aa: CASSKTGTGVGNTIYF
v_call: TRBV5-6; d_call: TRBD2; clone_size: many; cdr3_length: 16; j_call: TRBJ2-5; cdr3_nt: TGTGCCAGCAGCTTGGCCGGCGGGGGGGCCGGGAAGACCCAGTACTTC; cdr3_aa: CASSLAGGGAGKTQYF
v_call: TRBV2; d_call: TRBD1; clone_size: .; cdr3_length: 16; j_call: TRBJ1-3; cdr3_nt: TGTGCCAGCATGAGGGGGACAGGGGCGGCTGGAAACACCATATATTTT; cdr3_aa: CASMRGTGAAGNTIYF
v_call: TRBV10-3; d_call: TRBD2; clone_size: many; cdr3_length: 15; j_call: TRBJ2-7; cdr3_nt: TGTGCCATCAGTGACCCGGGGGAGGGCCGCTACGAGCAGTACTTC; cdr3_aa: CAISDPGEGRYEQYF
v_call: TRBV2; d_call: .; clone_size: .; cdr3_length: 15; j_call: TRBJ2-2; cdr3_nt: TGTGCCAGCAGCGACAAGGGGCGAAAGACCGGGGAGCTGTTTTTT; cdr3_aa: CASSDKGRKTGELFF
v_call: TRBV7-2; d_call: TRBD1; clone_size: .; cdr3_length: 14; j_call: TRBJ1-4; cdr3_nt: TGTGCCAGCAGCTCAGGGGGTTCCAATGAAAAACTGTTTTTT; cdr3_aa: CASSSGGSNEKLFF
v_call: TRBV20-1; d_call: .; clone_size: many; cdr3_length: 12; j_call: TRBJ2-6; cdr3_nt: TGCAGTGCTGAGACTGGGGCCAACGTCCTGACTTTC; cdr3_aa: CSAETGANVLTF
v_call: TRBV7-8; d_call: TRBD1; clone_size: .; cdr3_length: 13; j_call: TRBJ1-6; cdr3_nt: TGTGCCAGCAATGGACAGGAATATTCACCCCTCCACTTT; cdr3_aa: CASNGQEYSPLHF
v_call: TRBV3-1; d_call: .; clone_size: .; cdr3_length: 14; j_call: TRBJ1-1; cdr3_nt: TGTGCCAGCAGCCCCATGCGGGGAAACACTGAAGCTTTCTTT; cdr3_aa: CASSPMRGNTEAFF
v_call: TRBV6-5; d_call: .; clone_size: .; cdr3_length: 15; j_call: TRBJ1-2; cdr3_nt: TGTGCCAGCAGTTACGACTGGGAGACTAACTATGGCTACACCTTC; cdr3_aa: CASSYDWETNYGYTF
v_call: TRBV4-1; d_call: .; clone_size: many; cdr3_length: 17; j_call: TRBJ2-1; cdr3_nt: TGCGCCAGCAGCCAAGACAGGGGCCAAAGCTCCTACAATGAGCAGTTCTTC; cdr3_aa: CASSQDRGQSSYNEQFF
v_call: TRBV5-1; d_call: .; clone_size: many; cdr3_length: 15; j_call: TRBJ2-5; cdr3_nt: TGCGCCAGCACCGACCCCACAGAGCCTCGGCGGACCCAGTACTTC; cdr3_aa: CASTDPTEPRRTQYF
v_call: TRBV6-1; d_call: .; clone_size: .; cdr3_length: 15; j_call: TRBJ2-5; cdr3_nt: TGTGCCAGCAGTGTCCAGGGACACGACCAAGAGACCCAGTACTTC; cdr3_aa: CASSVQGHDQETQYF
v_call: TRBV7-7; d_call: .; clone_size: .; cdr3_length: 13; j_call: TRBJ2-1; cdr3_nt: TGTGCTGGCAGCTTTGCGGGATACAATGAGCAGTTCTTC; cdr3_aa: CAGSFAGYNEQFF
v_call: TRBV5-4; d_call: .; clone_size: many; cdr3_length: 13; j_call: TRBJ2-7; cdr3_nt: TGTGCCAGCAGCAGGGGGGTGGGCAGAGAGCAGTACTTC; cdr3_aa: CASSRGVGREQYF
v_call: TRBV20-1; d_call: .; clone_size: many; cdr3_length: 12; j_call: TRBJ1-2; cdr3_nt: TGCAGTGCTAGAGATCTCGCTGGAGGCTACACCTTC; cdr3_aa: CSARDLAGGYTF
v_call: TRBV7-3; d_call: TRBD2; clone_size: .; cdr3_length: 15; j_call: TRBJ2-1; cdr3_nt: TGCGCCAGCAGGGGGACTAGCGGGGGCGTTAATGAGCAGTTCTTC; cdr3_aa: CASRGTSGGVNEQFF
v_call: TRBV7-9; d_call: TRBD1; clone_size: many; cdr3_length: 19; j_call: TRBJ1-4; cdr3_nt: TGTGCCAGCAGCCCTTGGTATCGGACAGGGGGCGCGAAGGGTGAAAAACTGTTTTTT; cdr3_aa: CASSPWYRTGGAKGEKLFF
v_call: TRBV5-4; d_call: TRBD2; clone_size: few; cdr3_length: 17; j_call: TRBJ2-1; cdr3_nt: TGTGCCAGCAGCTCAAGGACTAGCGGGGGGCTTAACAATGAGCAGTTCTTC; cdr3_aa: CASSSRTSGGLNNEQFF
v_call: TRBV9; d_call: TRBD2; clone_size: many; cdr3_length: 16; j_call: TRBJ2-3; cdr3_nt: TGTGCCAGCAGCGAGGGACTAGCGGGGGCCACAGATACGCAGTATTTT; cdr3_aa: CASSEGLAGATDTQYF
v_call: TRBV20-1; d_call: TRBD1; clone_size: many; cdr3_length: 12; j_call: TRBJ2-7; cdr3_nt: TGCAGTGCTTGGGACAGACTCTACGAGCAGTACTTC; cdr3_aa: CSAWDRLYEQYF
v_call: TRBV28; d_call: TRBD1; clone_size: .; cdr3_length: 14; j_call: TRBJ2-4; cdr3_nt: TGTGCCAGCAGGGGAGATAGACAGGGGGGCCTTCAGTACTTC; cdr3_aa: CASRGDRQGGLQYF
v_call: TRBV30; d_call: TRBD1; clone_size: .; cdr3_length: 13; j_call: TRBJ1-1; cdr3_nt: TGTGCCTGGAGTCGACAGGGTGCTTTTGAAGCTTTCTTT; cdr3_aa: CAWSRQGAFEAFF
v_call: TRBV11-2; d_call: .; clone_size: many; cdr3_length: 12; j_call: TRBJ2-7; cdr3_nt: TGTGCCAGCAGCGCGGGGAGCTACGAGCAGTACTTC; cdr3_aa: CASSAGSYEQYF
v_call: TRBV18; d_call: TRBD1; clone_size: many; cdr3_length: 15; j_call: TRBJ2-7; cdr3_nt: TGTGCCAGCTCACCACCGTTACAGGGGATCTACGAGCAGTACTTC; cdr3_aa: CASSPPLQGIYEQYF
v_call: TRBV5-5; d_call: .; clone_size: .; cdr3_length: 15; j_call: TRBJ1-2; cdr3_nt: TGTGCCAGCAGCTTGGACCTGGCAGGTGGATACGGCTACACCTTC; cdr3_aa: CASSLDLAGGYGYTF
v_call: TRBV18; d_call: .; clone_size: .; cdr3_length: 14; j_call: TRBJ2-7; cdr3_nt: TGTGCCAGCTCACCAGGGTCAACCGGCTACGAGCAGTACTTC; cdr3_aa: CASSPGSTGYEQYF
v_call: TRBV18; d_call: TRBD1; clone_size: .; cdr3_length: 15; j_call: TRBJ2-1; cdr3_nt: TGTGCCAGCTCACCGTCGACAGGGACCAGGAATGAGCAGTTCTTC; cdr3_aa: CASSPSTGTRNEQFF
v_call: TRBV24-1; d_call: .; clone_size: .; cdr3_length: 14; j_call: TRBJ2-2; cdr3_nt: TGTGCCACCAGTGATGTCTGTGTCCACCGGGAGCTGTTTTTT; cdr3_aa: CATSDVCVHRELFF
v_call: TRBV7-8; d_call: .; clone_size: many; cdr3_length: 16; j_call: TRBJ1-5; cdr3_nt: TGTGCCAGCAGCTTAAGAAGGGAGGGAGGCAATCAGCCCCAGCATTTT; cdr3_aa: CASSLRREGGNQPQHF
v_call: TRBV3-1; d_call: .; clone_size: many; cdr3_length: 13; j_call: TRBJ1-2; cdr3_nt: TGTGCCAGCAGCCCAGAAACCCATCCCCGATACACCTTC; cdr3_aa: CASSPETHPRYTF
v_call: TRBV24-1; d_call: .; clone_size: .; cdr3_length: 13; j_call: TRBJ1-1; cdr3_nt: TGTGCCACCAGTTTCGGTGGGCACACTGAAGCTTTCTTT; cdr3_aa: CATSFGGHTEAFF
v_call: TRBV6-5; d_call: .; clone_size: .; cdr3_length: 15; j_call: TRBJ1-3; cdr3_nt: TGTGCCAGCAGTTACCCGGGGGGGCTAGGAAACACCATATATTTT; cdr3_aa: CASSYPGGLGNTIYF
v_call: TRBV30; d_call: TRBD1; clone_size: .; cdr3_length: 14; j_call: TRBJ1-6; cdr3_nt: TGTGCCTGGTCTAGCGGGACAGATAATTCACCCCTCCACTTT; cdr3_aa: CAWSSGTDNSPLHF
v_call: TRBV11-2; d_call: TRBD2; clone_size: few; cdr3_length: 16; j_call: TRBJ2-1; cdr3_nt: TGTGCCAGCAGCAAACTAGCGGGAGCGGGGGCGGGTGAGCAGTTCTTC; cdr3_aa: CASSKLAGAGAGEQFF
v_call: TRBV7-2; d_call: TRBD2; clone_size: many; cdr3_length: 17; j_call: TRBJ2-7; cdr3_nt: TGTGCCAGCAGCTTTCGGGCTAGCGGGAGCCAGTACTACGAGCAGTACTTC; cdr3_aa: CASSFRASGSQYYEQYF